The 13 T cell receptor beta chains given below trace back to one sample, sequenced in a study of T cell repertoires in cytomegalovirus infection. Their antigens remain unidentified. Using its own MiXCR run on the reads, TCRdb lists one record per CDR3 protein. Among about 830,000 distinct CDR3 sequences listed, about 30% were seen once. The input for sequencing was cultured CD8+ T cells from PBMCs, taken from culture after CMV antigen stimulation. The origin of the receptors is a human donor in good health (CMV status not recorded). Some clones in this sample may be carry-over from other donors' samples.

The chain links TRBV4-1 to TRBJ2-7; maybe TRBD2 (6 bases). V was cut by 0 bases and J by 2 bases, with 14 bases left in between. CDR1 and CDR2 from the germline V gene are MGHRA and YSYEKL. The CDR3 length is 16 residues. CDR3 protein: CASSQDWSGRTYEQYF. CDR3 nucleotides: TGCGCCAGCAGCCAAGATTGGTCAGGGAGGACCTACGAGCAGTACTTC.

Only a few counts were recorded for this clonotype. In DNA form, the CDR3 reads TGTGCCAGCAGCATGGACAGATATAATTACAATGAGCAGTTCTTC. This gives the protein CASSMDRYNYNEQFF. This chain links TRBV12-3 or TRBV12-4 with TRBJ2-1; the D gene is possibly TRBD1 (6 bases). The V end lost 6 bases, the J end lost 4 bases, and 16 bases lay between the germline ends. The CDR3 runs to 15 residues.

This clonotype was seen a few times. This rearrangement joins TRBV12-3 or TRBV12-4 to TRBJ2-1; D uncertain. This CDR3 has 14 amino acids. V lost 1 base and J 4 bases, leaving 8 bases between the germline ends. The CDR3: CASSLGFLYNEQFF. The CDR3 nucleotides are TGTGCCAGCAGTTTAGGCTTTCTATACAATGAGCAGTTCTTC.

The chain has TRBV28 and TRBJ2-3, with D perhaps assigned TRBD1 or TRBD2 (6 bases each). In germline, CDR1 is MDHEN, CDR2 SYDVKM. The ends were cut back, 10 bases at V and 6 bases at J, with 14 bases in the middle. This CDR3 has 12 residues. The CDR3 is CATSPGADTQYF. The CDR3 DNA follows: TGTGCCACCTCGCCGGGGGCGGATACGCAGTATTTT.

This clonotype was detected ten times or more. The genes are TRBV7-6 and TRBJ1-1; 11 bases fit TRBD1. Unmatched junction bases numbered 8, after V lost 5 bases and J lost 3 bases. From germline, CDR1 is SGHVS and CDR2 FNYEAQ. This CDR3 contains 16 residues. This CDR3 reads CASSPWTGGADTEAFF. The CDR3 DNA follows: TGTGCCAGCAGCCCTTGGACAGGGGGCGCGGACACTGAAGCTTTCTTT.

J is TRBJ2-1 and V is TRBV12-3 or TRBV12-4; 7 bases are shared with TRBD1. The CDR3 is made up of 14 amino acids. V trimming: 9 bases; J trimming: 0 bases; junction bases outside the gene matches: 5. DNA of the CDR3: TGTGCCAGTCTCCGGGACAGCTCCTACAATGAGCAGTTCTTC. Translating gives CASLRDSSYNEQFF.

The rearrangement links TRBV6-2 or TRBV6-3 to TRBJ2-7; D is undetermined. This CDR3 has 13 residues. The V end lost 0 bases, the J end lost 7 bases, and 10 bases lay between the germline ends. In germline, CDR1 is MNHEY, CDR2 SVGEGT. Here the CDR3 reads CASSYSGPWEQYV. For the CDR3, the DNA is TGTGCCAGCAGTTACTCTGGGCCGTGGGAGCAGTACGTC.

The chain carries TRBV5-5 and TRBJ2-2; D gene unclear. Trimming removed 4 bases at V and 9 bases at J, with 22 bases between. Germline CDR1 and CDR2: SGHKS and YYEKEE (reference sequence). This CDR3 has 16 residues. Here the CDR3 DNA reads TGTGCCAGCAGCGCGAGACACATGGATCTGAACCGGGAGCTGTTTTTT. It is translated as CASSARHMDLNRELFF.

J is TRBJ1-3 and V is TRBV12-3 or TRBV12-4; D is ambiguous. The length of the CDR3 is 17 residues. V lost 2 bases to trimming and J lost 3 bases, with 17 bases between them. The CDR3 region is CASSLFSVDGDGNTIYF. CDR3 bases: TGTGCCAGCAGTTTATTCTCTGTGGACGGTGATGGAAACACCATATATTTT.

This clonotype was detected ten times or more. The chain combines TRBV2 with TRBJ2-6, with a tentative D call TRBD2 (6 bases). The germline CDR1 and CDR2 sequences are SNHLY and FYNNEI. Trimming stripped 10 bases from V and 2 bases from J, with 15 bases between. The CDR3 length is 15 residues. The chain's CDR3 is CAKWGVHPGANVLTF. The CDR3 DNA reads TGTGCCAAATGGGGGGTACACCCTGGGGCCAACGTCCTGACTTTC.

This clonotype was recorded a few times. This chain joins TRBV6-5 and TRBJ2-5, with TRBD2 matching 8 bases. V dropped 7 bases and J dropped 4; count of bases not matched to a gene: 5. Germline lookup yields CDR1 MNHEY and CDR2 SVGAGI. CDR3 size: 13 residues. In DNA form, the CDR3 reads TGTGCCAGCATCGCTAGCGGGTCAGAGACCCAGTACTTC. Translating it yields CASIASGSETQYF.

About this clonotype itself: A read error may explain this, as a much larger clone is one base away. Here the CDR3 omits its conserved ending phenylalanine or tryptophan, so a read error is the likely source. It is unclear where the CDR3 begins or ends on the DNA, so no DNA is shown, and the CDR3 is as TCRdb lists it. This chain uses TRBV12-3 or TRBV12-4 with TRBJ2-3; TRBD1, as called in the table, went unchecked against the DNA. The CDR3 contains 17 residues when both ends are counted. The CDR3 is CASSFLAGKGSTDTQYL.

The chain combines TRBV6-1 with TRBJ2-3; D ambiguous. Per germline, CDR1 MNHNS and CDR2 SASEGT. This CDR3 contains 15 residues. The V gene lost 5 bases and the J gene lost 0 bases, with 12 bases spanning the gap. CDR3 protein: CASSRDTNSTDTQYF. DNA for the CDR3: TGTGCCAGCAGTCGAGATACCAATAGCACAGATACGCAGTATTTT.